The 30 T cell receptor beta chains reported below all come from one sample, sequenced in a study of OX40 agonist ivuxolimab in advanced cancers. TCRdb's table, derived via immunoSEQ multiplex PCR, lists solely in-frame clones and lacks some. The sample carries more than 20,000 clones, around 85% recorded once. Sequenced here: CD4+ or CD8+ T cells sorted from blood, sampled in a trial of the OX40 agonist ivuxolimab. The receptors come from an adult with an advanced solid tumor such as melanoma, head and neck, liver or kidney cancer.

J is TRBJ1-1 and V is TRBV11-3; D gene ambiguous. Germline V gene data show CDR1 as SGHNT and CDR2 as YENEEA. Trimming cost V 5 bases and J 0 bases, with 7 bases left between them. There are 13 residues in the CDR3. The CDR3 here is CASSPFVNTEAFF. The CDR3 nucleotides are TGTGCCAGCAGCCCCTTCGTGAACACTGAAGCTTTCTTT.

The V call is TRBV13, the J call TRBJ1-4, with D tentatively TRBD1 (5 bases). The V end was cut by 0 bases, the J end by 6 bases, with 11 bases between. In germline, CDR1 is PRHDT, CDR2 FYEKMQ (reference sequence). This CDR3 is 15 amino acids long. The CDR3 reads CASSLGRAGDEKLFF. CDR3 coding DNA: TGTGCCAGCAGCTTAGGCAGGGCAGGAGATGAAAAACTGTTTTTT.

V is TRBV6-1 and J is TRBJ2-5; 13 nucleotides match TRBD2. CDR1 is MNHNS, CDR2 SASEGT, per germline. The CDR3 covers 15 residues. V was clipped by 5 bases and J by 5 bases; unmatched bases: 5. CDR3 in amino acids: CASSSGLAGMETQYF. CDR3 bases: TGTGCCAGCAGTTCGGGACTAGCGGGGATGGAGACCCAGTACTTC.

The chain combines TRBV5-5 with TRBJ2-7; 8 nucleotides line up with TRBD1. The J segment lost 4 bases and the V segment lost 7 bases, leaving 7 bases of the junction unmatched. Germline V gives CDR1 SGHKS, CDR2 YYEKEE (reference sequence). The CDR3 runs 13 residues. CDR3 protein: CASFSQGGYEQYF. DNA of the CDR3: TGTGCCAGCTTTTCACAGGGGGGTTACGAGCAGTACTTC. The full variable domain, rest sourced from reference TRBV5-5 and TRBJ2-7, is DAGVTQSPTHLIKTRGQQVTLRCSPISGHKSVSWYQQVLGQGPQFIFQYYEKEERGRGNFPDRFSARQFPNYSSELNVNALLLGDSALYLCASFSQGGYEQYFGPGTRLTVT.

This chain uses TRBV11-3 with TRBJ2-7; TRBD1 aligns across 7 bases. CDR3 length: 14 amino acids. Germline CDR1 and CDR2: SGHNT and YENEEA. J lost 2 bases, V lost 5 bases, and 6 bases had no gene match. For the CDR3, the DNA is TGTGCCAGCAGCCCCCGACAGGGCCCCTACGAGCAGTACTTC. It encodes CASSPRQGPYEQYF.

This chain uses TRBV9 with TRBJ1-1; the D gene is possibly TRBD1 (6 bases). Per the germline V gene, CDR1 is SGDLS and CDR2 is YYNGEE. The CDR3 runs to 15 residues. V shed 0 bases and J shed 3 bases, with 12 bases lying between them. CDR3 loop: CASSVGQGWYTEAFF. DNA for the CDR3: TGTGCCAGCAGCGTAGGTCAGGGGTGGTACACTGAAGCTTTCTTT.

The count of this clone is one. This CDR3 reads CSVDGSNYGYTF. CDR3 nucleotide sequence: TGCAGCGTTGACGGCAGCAACTATGGCTACACCTTC. The chain uses TRBV29-1 and TRBJ1-2; D gene uncertain. The CDR3 is 12 residues long. V was shortened by 3 bases and J by 2 bases, with 7 bases between the two germline ends. From germline, CDR1 is SQVTM and CDR2 ANQGSEA.

The gene calls are TRBV5-6 and TRBJ2-3; D tentatively reads TRBD1 or TRBD2 (5 bases each). Germline V gene data show CDR1 as SGHDT and CDR2 as YYEEEE. This CDR3 has 16 residues. V dropped 4 bases and J dropped 2 bases, with 17 bases sitting between them. The CDR3 reads CASSTGPIDTTDTQYF. The CDR3 nucleotides read TGTGCCAGCAGCACGGGACCGATAGATACCACAGATACGCAGTATTTT.

The genes are TRBV27 and TRBJ1-5; 7 nucleotides match TRBD1. Germline CDR1 and CDR2: MNHEY and SMNVEV (reference sequence). Trimming took 3 bases from V and 2 from J; bases not matched to a gene: 7. This CDR3 comprises 16 residues. The CDR3 reads CASSLTHRGRNQPQHF. In DNA, the CDR3 is TGTGCCAGCAGTTTGACCCACAGGGGCCGCAATCAGCCCCAGCATTTT.

V usage is TRBV14 and J usage is TRBJ2-5; 7 bases fit TRBD1. CDR1 is SGHDN and CDR2 is FVKESK in the germline V gene. The V and J ends lost 4 bases and 5 bases, in that order; junction bases with no gene match: 7. The CDR3 length is 14 residues. The CDR3 DNA sequence: TGTGCCAGCAGCCGGCATCCGACAGGGGAGACCCAGTACTTC. Translation gives CASSRHPTGETQYF.

The table lists this clone with a count of one. J is TRBJ2-1 and V is TRBV19; 10 bases are a match to TRBD1. The V gene end was trimmed by 1 base and the J gene end by 7 bases; junction bases not matched to a gene: 1. CDR3 length: 14 residues. The germline V gene encodes CDR1 LNHDA and CDR2 SQIVND (reference sequence). CDR3 bases: TGTGCCAGTAGTATAGGACAGGGGGCAAATGAGCAGTTCTTC. This encodes CASSIGQGANEQFF. The complete variable domain, with remaining parts taken from reference TRBV19 and TRBJ2-1, reads DGGITQSPKYLFRKEGQNVTLSCEQNLNHDAMYWYRQDPGQGLRLIYYSQIVNDFQKGDIAEGYSVSREKKESFPLTVTSAQKNPTAFYLCASSIGQGANEQFFGPGTRLTVL.

This chain joins TRBV6-1 and TRBJ1-5, with D unclear. CDR3 length: 15 amino acids. From germline, CDR1 is MNHNS and CDR2 SASEGT. V lost 1 base, J lost 1 base, and 8 bases lay in between. In DNA form, the CDR3 reads TGTGCCAGCAGTGAAGGCCTATGGAGCAATCAGCCCCAGCATTTT. Residues: CASSEGLWSNQPQHF.

CDR3 region: CASSFGLEAEAFF. The DNA of the CDR3 is TGTGCCAGCAGTTTTGGATTAGAGGCTGAAGCTTTCTTT. V and J are TRBV27 and TRBJ1-1; D unclear. V shed 3 bases and J shed 6 bases, with 11 bases lying between them. Looked up from germline, CDR1 is MNHEY and CDR2 is SMNVEV (reference sequence). The CDR3 contains 13 residues.

The chain couples TRBV9 to TRBJ2-1; TRBD2 matches 10 bases. The CDR3 is 15 residues long. The V gene end was trimmed by 4 bases and the J gene end by 3 bases; junction bases not matched to a gene: 4. The V gene's germline CDR1 is SGDLS and CDR2 YYNGEE. The CDR3: CASSPASGGYNEQFF. The CDR3 nucleotides are TGTGCCAGCAGCCCCGCTAGCGGGGGCTACAATGAGCAGTTCTTC.

This sequence joins TRBV7-9 and TRBJ2-7; no clear D gene. The germline CDR1 and CDR2 sequences are SEHNR and FQNEAQ (reference sequence). V was clipped by 5 bases and J by 1 base, with 9 bases between them. CDR3 length: 13 residues. The CDR3 reads CASSLGMSYEQYF. The CDR3 nucleotides are TGTGCCAGCAGCCTAGGGATGTCCTACGAGCAGTACTTC. The full variable domain, its missing parts supplied by reference TRBV7-9 and TRBJ2-7, is DTGVSQNPRHKITKRGQNVTFRCDPISEHNRLYWYRQTLGQGPEFLTYFQNEAQLEKSRLLSDRFSAERPKGSFSTLEIQRTEQGDSAMYLCASSLGMSYEQYFGPGTRLTVT.

V gene TRBV19 combines with J gene TRBJ1-5; a weak D match, TRBD1 (5 bases). The germline CDR1 and CDR2 sequences are LNHDA and SQIVND (reference sequence). The CDR3 loop spans 15 amino acids. V gave up 5 bases and J gave up 1 base, with 12 bases separating them. CDR3 sequence reads: CASSYTGGSNQPQHF. CDR3 nucleotide sequence: TGTGCCAGTAGTTACACTGGGGGGAGCAATCAGCCCCAGCATTTT.

The chain couples TRBV13 to TRBJ2-5; no definite D call. V shed 5 bases and J shed 2 bases, with 9 bases lying between them. The CDR3 runs 13 residues. Germline-derived CDR1 and CDR2 are PRHDT and FYEKMQ (reference sequence). This chain's CDR3 is CASSRPSQETQYF. The CDR3 nucleotides are TGTGCCAGCAGCCGGCCTAGTCAAGAGACCCAGTACTTC.

The V gene is TRBV5-6, the J gene TRBJ2-3; the D is unclear. CDR1 is SGHDT and CDR2 is YYEEEE in the germline V gene. The germline V and J ends were trimmed by 1 base and 1 base, with 10 bases remaining between them. The CDR3 length is 15 residues. Here the CDR3 DNA reads TGTGCCAGCAGCTTGAAAGGCCTACGCACAGATACGCAGTATTTT. Residues: CASSLKGLRTDTQYF.

The gene calls are TRBV7-6 and TRBJ2-3; 7 nucleotides line up with TRBD2. V lost 3 bases and J lost 4; bases outside the gene matches: 7. Germline loops: CDR1 SGHVS, CDR2 FNYEAQ. The CDR3 contains 15 residues. The CDR3 region is CASSFGGGPADTQYF. The CDR3 DNA reads as TGTGCCAGCAGCTTTGGGGGAGGGCCCGCAGATACGCAGTATTTT.

The chain couples TRBV19 to TRBJ2-1; 7 positions match TRBD2. J gave up 9 bases and V 3 bases, and 11 bases lay outside the gene matches. The CDR3 length is 15 residues. From germline, CDR1 is LNHDA and CDR2 SQIVND (reference sequence). CDR3 nucleotides: TGTGCCAGTAGTATGTTCTCGGGAGGTAATATTGAGCAGTTCTTC. Translating it yields CASSMFSGGNIEQFF.

The V call is TRBV4-3, the J call TRBJ1-3; D is unresolved. Germline-derived CDR1 and CDR2 are LGHNA and YSLEER. CDR3 length equals 15 residues. Trimming shortened V by 0 bases and J by 3 bases, and 9 bases separated the two germline ends. CDR3 protein: CASSQDRGLGNTIYF. In DNA, the CDR3 is TGCGCCAGCAGCCAAGATCGAGGGCTTGGAAACACCATATATTTT.

The genes are TRBV19 and TRBJ2-1; D not resolved. Germline V gene data show CDR1 as LNHDA and CDR2 as SQIVND (reference sequence). V was pared by 3 bases and J by 0 bases, with 9 bases between. The CDR3 sequence is 15 residues long. The chain's CDR3 is CASSIRDSSYNEQFF. DNA of the CDR3: TGTGCCAGTAGTATTAGGGATTCCTCCTACAATGAGCAGTTCTTC.

The CDR3 reads CASSYDRYEQYF. For the CDR3, the DNA is TGTGCCAGCAGCTACGACAGGTACGAGCAGTACTTC. The chain combines TRBV6-5 with TRBJ2-7; tentatively, D is TRBD1 (6 bases). The V gene's germline CDR1 is MNHEY and CDR2 SVGAGI. The CDR3 totals 12 residues. Trimming took off 6 bases at V and 4 bases at J, with 10 bases between the two ends.

V is TRBV19 and J is TRBJ2-1; 8 bases map to TRBD2. This CDR3 contains 14 residues. CDR1 LNHDA and CDR2 SQIVND come from the germline V gene (reference sequence). J gave up 2 bases and V 3 bases, and 0 bases lay outside the gene matches. As DNA, the CDR3 is TGTGCCAGTAGTATTAGCGGGGCCTACAATGAGCAGTTCTTC. It yields the protein CASSISGAYNEQFF.

V usage is TRBV11-3 and J usage is TRBJ2-5; TRBD1 or TRBD2 may be the D gene (5 bases each). The V gene lost 5 bases and the J gene lost 3 bases, with 22 bases spanning the gap. CDR1 SGHNT and CDR2 YENEEA come from the germline V gene. This CDR3 has 17 amino acids. The CDR3: CASSDLSRGTLKETQYF. The CDR3, as DNA: TGTGCCAGCAGCGACCTCTCGAGGGGCACACTAAAAGAGACCCAGTACTTC.

The chain carries TRBV7-8 and TRBJ2-1; the match to TRBD1 covers 7 bases. The germline V gene encodes CDR1 SGHVS and CDR2 FQNEAQ. The J segment lost 6 bases and the V segment lost 4 bases, leaving 6 bases of the junction unmatched. The CDR3 is 14 amino acids. The chain's CDR3 is CASSSWGQSNEQFF. The CDR3 nucleotides are TGTGCCAGCAGCTCCTGGGGACAGAGCAATGAGCAGTTCTTC.

The chain has TRBV30 and TRBJ2-7; 10 bases are a match to TRBD2. The V segment lost 0 bases and the J segment 4 bases; nucleotides outside the gene matches: 3. CDR3 size: 14 residues. The germline V gene has CDR1 GTSNPN and CDR2 SVGIG (reference sequence). The CDR3 loop reads CAWSVSGGVYEQYF. Here the CDR3 DNA reads TGTGCCTGGAGTGTGAGCGGGGGGGTTTACGAGCAGTACTTC.

This rearrangement joins TRBV28 to TRBJ2-5; D may be TRBD2 (5 bases). Between the trimmed V and J ends, which lost 5 bases and 4 bases, there was a span of 14 bases. Looked up from germline, CDR1 is MDHEN and CDR2 is SYDVKM. The CDR3 is 14 residues long. The chain's CDR3 is CASSPTRVGETQYF. In nucleotides, the CDR3 is TGTGCCAGCAGTCCTACGAGGGTGGGAGAGACCCAGTACTTC.

The chain links TRBV15 to TRBJ2-5; D perhaps matches TRBD2 (5 bases). V lost 0 bases and J lost 4, with 12 bases in between. This CDR3 contains 15 residues. Germline V CDR1 and CDR2: LNHNV, YYDKDF (reference sequence). Here the CDR3 reads CATSRDLGLTETQYF. CDR3 DNA sequence: TGTGCCACCAGCAGAGACCTAGGACTCACAGAGACCCAGTACTTC.

The chain links TRBV29-1 to TRBJ2-2; TRBD2 aligns across 8 bases. CDR3 length: 14 amino acids. Trimming removed 4 bases from V and 4 bases from J; junction bases left unmatched: 5. CDR1 and CDR2 (germline): SQVTM, ANQGSEA. CDR3 nucleotides: TGCAGCGTTGCAGCGGGAGTTGTCACCGGGGAGCTGTTTTTT. As protein: CSVAAGVVTGELFF.